The rows below give T cell receptor beta chains drawn from one sample of a study of blood T cells in healthy people across ages. Using its own MiXCR run on the 5' RACE reads, TCRdb lists one record per CDR3 protein. Here the sample spans about 800,000 distinct CDR3 sequences, about 42% being singletons. The material sequenced was blood. The receptors were gathered from an elderly man in good health. The CDR3 runs from the conserved cysteine through the conserved F or W. D genes are given only for firm matches. A clone size is listed for some rows: how often the clone was seen (once, few, many), or a class if it is expanded.

clone size: many; D gene: NA; J gene: TRBJ2-1; V gene: TRBV20-1; CDR3 DNA: TGCAGTGCTAGATGGGACTCAGGGACGGGGAATGAGCAGTTCTTC; CDR3 protein: CSARWDSGTGNEQFF
clone size: NA; D gene: NA; J gene: TRBJ1-6; V gene: TRBV5-4; CDR3 DNA: TGTGCCAGCAGCCCTGGGTTTAGGGCAGGGTTGAATTCACCCCTCCACTTT; CDR3 protein: CASSPGFRAGLNSPLHF
clone size: NA; D gene: NA; J gene: TRBJ2-5; V gene: TRBV5-1; CDR3 DNA: TGCGCCAGCAGCTTAGGGGTGATGTCGGAGACCCAGTACTTC; CDR3 protein: CASSLGVMSETQYF
clone size: few; D gene: NA; J gene: TRBJ2-6; V gene: TRBV6-1; CDR3 DNA: TGTGCCAGCAGTGGGTCTCTTCAGGGGACCGGGGCCAACGTCCTGACTTTC; CDR3 protein: CASSGSLQGTGANVLTF
clone size: NA; D gene: NA; J gene: TRBJ2-7; V gene: TRBV29-1; CDR3 DNA: TGCAGCGTTGGGGAGCGGGCCCCCTACGAGCAGTACTTC; CDR3 protein: CSVGERAPYEQYF
clone size: NA; D gene: NA; J gene: TRBJ1-2; V gene: TRBV19; CDR3 DNA: TGTGCCAGTAGTATCGGATCTTGGGAAGGCTACACCTTC; CDR3 protein: CASSIGSWEGYTF
clone size: NA; D gene: NA; J gene: TRBJ2-1; V gene: TRBV4-2; CDR3 DNA: TGTGCCAGCAGCCAAGAGGACGGAGGGGCTCACAATGAGCAGTTCTTC; CDR3 protein: CASSQEDGGAHNEQFF
clone size: few; D gene: NA; J gene: TRBJ2-3; V gene: TRBV3-1; CDR3 DNA: TGTGCCAGCAGCCAAGAAGCCAGGACAGATACGCAGTATTTT; CDR3 protein: CASSQEARTDTQYF
clone size: NA; D gene: NA; J gene: TRBJ2-1; V gene: TRBV24-1; CDR3 DNA: TGTGCCACCAGTGATGCCCAGGGCTCTTTGGATGAGCAGTTCTTC; CDR3 protein: CATSDAQGSLDEQFF
clone size: NA; D gene: NA; J gene: TRBJ2-5; V gene: TRBV20-1; CDR3 DNA: TGCAGTGCTAGGAGGCCCAGCGTCATCGAGATAGAGACCCAGTACTTC; CDR3 protein: CSARRPSVIEIETQYF
clone size: NA; D gene: NA; J gene: TRBJ2-7; V gene: TRBV20-1; CDR3 DNA: TGCAGTGCTAGCAGGGGATACTCCTACGAGCAGTACTTC; CDR3 protein: CSASRGYSYEQYF
clone size: NA; D gene: NA; J gene: TRBJ2-1; V gene: TRBV2; CDR3 DNA: TGTGCCAGCAAGAAGGGGCAGGTCCGAGGAGATGAGCAGTTCTTC; CDR3 protein: CASKKGQVRGDEQFF
clone size: NA; D gene: TRBD1; J gene: TRBJ1-2; V gene: TRBV5-1; CDR3 DNA: TGCGCCAGCAGCCCTTCAACAGGGGGCTCCTACACCTTC; CDR3 protein: CASSPSTGGSYTF
clone size: few; D gene: NA; J gene: TRBJ2-2; V gene: TRBV12-3/TRBV12-4; CDR3 DNA: TGTGCCAGCAGTTTTGAGGGCCCCACCGGGGAGCTGTTTTTT; CDR3 protein: CASSFEGPTGELFF
clone size: NA; D gene: NA; J gene: TRBJ2-7; V gene: TRBV29-1; CDR3 DNA: TGCAGCGTTTTCATTCGCTCCTACGAGCAGTACTTC; CDR3 protein: CSVFIRSYEQYF
clone size: NA; D gene: TRBD2; J gene: TRBJ2-5; V gene: TRBV28; CDR3 DNA: TGTGCCAGCAGTTTTTCTGGCATACGCCGCGGGAGGGCCCTGGGGGAGACCCAGTACTTC; CDR3 protein: CASSFSGIRRGRALGETQYF
clone size: NA; D gene: TRBD2; J gene: TRBJ2-5; V gene: TRBV6-5; CDR3 DNA: TGTGCCAGCAGCCGGCATTGGCGGGAGGGCCAAGAGACCCAGTACTTC; CDR3 protein: CASSRHWREGQETQYF
clone size: once; D gene: NA; J gene: TRBJ2-1; V gene: TRBV5-1; CDR3 DNA: TGCGCCAGCAGAGTTATTGACACTTCCTCCCAGCAGTTCTTC; CDR3 protein: CASRVIDTSSQQFF
clone size: NA; D gene: NA; J gene: TRBJ2-1; V gene: TRBV25-1; CDR3 DNA: TGTGCCAGCAGGGTGTCAAGCAATGAGCAGTTCTTC; CDR3 protein: CASRVSSNEQFF
clone size: NA; D gene: NA; J gene: TRBJ2-7; V gene: TRBV20-1; CDR3 DNA: TGCAGTGCTAGAGATCCGGGACGGGGGTATTACGAGCAGTACTTC; CDR3 protein: CSARDPGRGYYEQYF